Each of the 17 T cell receptor beta chains below was sequenced from the same sample in a study of cytomegalovirus exposure and HLA in healthy donors. Sequenced by immunoSEQ multiplex PCR; TCRdb stores in-frame clones only, minus some. The sample lists some 110,000 clones, 70% to 90% occurring once. Material: PBMCs. All receptors come from a man aged 18 to 29 in good health and CMV-seropositive.

The V gene is TRBV29-1, the J gene TRBJ2-1, with D possibly being TRBD2 (6 bases). The V end was cut by 3 bases, the J end by 0 bases, with 9 bases between. The germline V gene has CDR1 SQVTM and CDR2 ANQGSEA. CDR3 length: 14 amino acids. This chain's CDR3 is CSVEGLSSYNEQFF. The CDR3 DNA is TGCAGCGTTGAGGGACTCAGCTCCTACAATGAGCAGTTCTTC.

This chain links TRBV2 with TRBJ2-3, with D perhaps matching TRBD2 (5 bases). V dropped 3 bases and J dropped 15 bases, with 13 bases sitting between them. The CDR3 runs 11 residues. CDR1 and CDR2 (germline): SNHLY, FYNNEI. The CDR3 DNA reads as TGTGCCAGCAGTGAGGAGGTCCTGGGATATTTT. Encoded protein: CASSEEVLGYF.

V usage is TRBV19 and J usage is TRBJ2-5; unclear D gene. The V and J ends lost 4 bases and 2 bases respectively, with 8 bases between them. This CDR3 contains 13 residues. The germline CDR1 and CDR2 sequences are LNHDA and SQIVND (reference sequence). CDR3 DNA sequence: TGTGCCAGTAGTAGGCGCGGACAAGAGACCCAGTACTTC. Translation: CASSRRGQETQYF.

This clone has just a few counts. The chain combines TRBV9 with TRBJ1-3; D is unresolved. Germline lookup yields CDR1 SGDLS and CDR2 YYNGEE. V was shortened by 0 bases and J by 7 bases, with 11 bases between the two germline ends. There are 14 residues in the CDR3. CDR3 sequence reads: CASSVGPGVNTIYF. The CDR3 DNA follows: TGTGCCAGCAGCGTAGGGCCAGGTGTGAACACCATATATTTT.

This clone appeared once. This chain uses TRBV13 with TRBJ1-6; the D is unclear. V was pared by 1 base and J by 4 bases, with 11 bases between. The CDR3 covers 16 residues. Per germline, CDR1 PRHDT and CDR2 FYEKMQ (reference sequence). The CDR3 sequence is CASSLDGERYNSPLHF. The CDR3 bases are TGTGCCAGCAGCTTAGATGGAGAAAGGTATAATTCACCCCTCCACTTT.

The V gene is TRBV5-1, the J gene TRBJ2-3; 10 bases map to TRBD2. V shed 4 bases and J 6 bases; nucleotides not matched to a gene: 11. In germline, CDR1 is SGHRS, CDR2 YFSETQ. The CDR3 loop spans 16 amino acids. CDR3 sequence reads: CASSQGRSGGADTQYF. The DNA of the CDR3 is TGCGCCAGCAGCCAGGGGAGAAGCGGGGGGGCGGATACGCAGTATTTT.

The CDR3 here is CASSQDRRPPQYF. CDR3 DNA: TGTGCCAGCAGCCAAGATAGGCGGCCGCCCCAGTACTTC. V usage is TRBV4-2 and J usage is TRBJ2-5; D call uncertain. The CDR3 extends over 13 amino acids. Trimming took 0 bases from V and 9 from J, leaving 11 bases between them. Germline assignment: CDR1 LGHNA and CDR2 YNFKEQ.

The CDR3 DNA is TGTGCCAGCAGCCCGCGGACATCTCCGACCGGGGAGCTGTTTTTT. Encoded protein: CASSPRTSPTGELFF. The rearrangement links TRBV14 to TRBJ2-2, with D perhaps matching TRBD1 (5 bases). Germline CDR1 reads SGHDN; CDR2 reads FVKESK. The CDR3 is made up of 15 amino acids. Trimming left V 4 bases short and J 5 bases short, with 14 bases between.

CDR3 coding DNA: TGTGCCAGCAGCTTAATTCGGGGGAAAGATACGCAGTATTTT. Its translation is CASSLIRGKDTQYF. The chain links TRBV28 to TRBJ2-3, with D perhaps TRBD2 (6 bases). CDR1 is MDHEN, CDR2 SYDVKM, per germline. There are 14 residues in the CDR3. V was trimmed by 6 bases and J by 5 bases, leaving 15 bases between them.

The V and J genes are TRBV6-1 and TRBJ1-2, with 8 bases fitting TRBD1. Germline V CDR1 and CDR2: MNHNS, SASEGT. V gave up 6 bases and J gave up 3 bases; unmatched junction bases: 9. The CDR3 has 15 amino acids. CDR3 in DNA: TGTGCCAGCAGAGACACTCCGACAGGGGACTATGGCTACACCTTC. This gives the protein CASRDTPTGDYGYTF.

V and J are TRBV15 and TRBJ1-4; 7 bases match TRBD1. Germline trimming cut 0 bases from V and 8 bases from J; bases unmatched to any gene: 3. The CDR3 spans 14 residues. Germline values: CDR1 LNHNV, CDR2 YYDKDF (reference sequence). The CDR3 sequence is CATSRDGQEEKLFF. CDR3 nucleotide sequence: TGTGCCACCAGCAGAGATGGACAGGAGGAAAAACTGTTTTTT.

The V gene is TRBV2, the J gene TRBJ2-4; 11 bases match TRBD1. Germline CDR1 SNHLY, CDR2 FYNNEI. The CDR3 length is 16 residues. Trimming took 6 bases from V and 9 from J; bases not matched to a gene: 13. The CDR3 reads CASREGQGDMVGIQYF. In DNA form, the CDR3 reads TGTGCCAGCAGAGAGGGACAGGGGGACATGGTGGGCATTCAGTACTTC.

The chain uses TRBV5-1 and TRBJ2-3, with D possibly being TRBD2 (6 bases). The length of the CDR3 is 13 residues. The V end was cut by 0 bases, the J end by 6 bases, with 8 bases between. Germline V gene lookup returns CDR1 SGHRS and CDR2 YFSETQ. The CDR3 nucleotides are TGCGCCAGCAGCTTGGGGAGGGTCGATACGCAGTATTTT. Its protein product is CASSLGRVDTQYF.

The V gene is TRBV27, the J gene TRBJ2-7; a weak D match, TRBD1 (6 bases). Trimming cost V 1 base and J 2 bases, with 9 bases left between them. The CDR3 contains 14 residues. Germline assignment: CDR1 MNHEY and CDR2 SMNVEV (reference sequence). For the CDR3, the DNA is TGTGCCAGCAGTTTATTGGACAGCGCCTACGAGCAGTACTTC. Translating it yields CASSLLDSAYEQYF.

This clone was seen a single time. For the CDR3, the DNA is TGTGCCATCAGTGAGGGGGTCGGACAGAGGAGCTCCTACAATGAGCAGTTCTTC. It encodes CAISEGVGQRSSYNEQFF. J is TRBJ2-1 and V is TRBV10-3; a possible D gene is TRBD1 (6 bases). Trimming cost V 2 bases and J 0 bases, with 17 bases left between them. In germline, CDR1 is ENHRY, CDR2 SYGVKD. The CDR3 totals 18 residues.

This clone was found once. The V call is TRBV15, the J call TRBJ2-6; TRBD2 agrees at 8 bases. The germline V gene encodes CDR1 LNHNV and CDR2 YYDKDF (reference sequence). Trimming at V came to 3 bases and at J to 4 bases, leaving 14 bases not matched to a gene. This CDR3 is built from 19 residues. The chain's CDR3 is CATSRTAGGPALGANVLTF. The CDR3, as DNA: TGTGCCACCAGCAGGACCGCGGGGGGTCCAGCTCTGGGGGCCAACGTCCTGACTTTC. The full variable domain, with the rest looked up from reference TRBV15 and TRBJ2-6, is DAMVIQNPRYQVTQFGKPVTLSCSQTLNHNVMYWYQQKSSQAPKLLFHYYDKDFNNEADTPDNFQSRRPNTSFCFLDIRSPGLGDTAMYLCATSRTAGGPALGANVLTFGAGSRLTVL.

This chain links TRBV27 with TRBJ1-1; 8 bases line up with TRBD1. The CDR3 loop spans 14 amino acids. V shed 5 bases, J shed 4 bases, and the junction held 6 bases outside the gene matches. Germline V CDR1 and CDR2: MNHEY, SMNVEV (reference sequence). Here the CDR3 reads CASSRTGSGTEAFF. CDR3 in DNA: TGTGCCAGCAGTAGGACAGGGTCGGGCACTGAAGCTTTCTTT.